This T cell receptor (beta chain) emerged from a study of brain T cells in children with intractable seizures. Notes on the study in general: Clones missing pre-surgery may reflect undersampling of that blood sample. Only CDR3 sequence similarity suggested viral specificity, without known HCMV serostatus.

Clones were sequenced by immunoSEQ multiplex PCR, and TCRdb holds only the in-frame ones, with some missing. The data hold about 340,000 clones, with 93% observed a single time. V gave up 2 bases and J gave up 3 bases; unmatched junction bases: 6. Germline assignment: CDR1 MNHEY and CDR2 SVGAGI. This CDR3 comprises 15 residues. Time point here: blood from clinic visit 5 months post-surgery; TSC patient then seizure free. In regard to this clone: The antigen remains unidentified.

The chain recombines TRBV6-5 with TRBJ2-7; 8 nucleotides agree with TRBD2. This sample comprised peripheral blood, obtained more than 4 months after surgery. The sequence was obtained from a boy under two years old with tuberous sclerosis and intractable seizures. For the CDR3, the DNA is TGTGCCAGCAGTTACCTTCCCGCGGGAGGCTACGAGCAGTACTTC. This translates into CASSYLPAGGYEQYF.